This TCR beta chain was profiled in a study of beta chain features in type 1 diabetes. Study results and caveats: PCR might favor shorter templates, equally in patients and controls. Sequencing from cDNA could over-represent high-TCR-expressing cells.

One heparinised blood draw, averaging roughly 120 mL, came from each donor. Sorting with CD45RO/CCR7/CD25/CD127/CD95/CD27 yielded naive, central memory, regulatory and stem-like memory CD4+ cells. Only a few counts were recorded for this clone. What it binds is not known. Reverse transcribing all isolated RNA meant expressed TCRB transcripts were sequenced. Assay used: immunoSEQ multiplex PCR; TCRdb lists only in-frame clones, some missing. The sample includes 400,000 to 500,000 clones, over 11% seen only once; the top ten take around 0.039%. The CDR3 is made up of 14 amino acids. The V gene lost 0 bases and the J gene lost 6 bases, with 12 bases spanning the gap. CDR1 is SGHTA, CDR2 FQGNSA, per germline.

V is TRBV7-2 and J is TRBJ2-7, with D maybe TRBD2 (6 bases). The sequenced material came from naive CD4+ T cells from blood. This TCR was sampled from a man aged 25 to 40 in good health. CDR3 in amino acids: CASSLASLAFEQYF. The CDR3 DNA follows: TGTGCCAGCAGCTTAGCAAGCCTAGCGTTCGAGCAGTACTTC.